The rows below give T cell receptor beta chains drawn from one sample of a study of long-term antiretroviral therapy in people with HIV. Assay: immunoSEQ multiplex PCR; the TCRdb copy retains only in-frame clones and omits some. This sample carries about 31,000 clones, 88% of them seen once, and the ten largest clones take roughly 7%. Source: unsorted PBMCs, taken around 5 years before starting antiretroviral therapy. All receptors derive from a man aged 50-60 years with HIV. CDR3s include the opening cysteine and the closing phenylalanine or tryptophan. The D gene is left open where the match is weak. Some rows have no size entry. The others give once, few or many, or a class for an expanded clone.

clone_size	v_call	d_call	j_call	cdr3_nt	cdr3_aa
-	TRBV19	-	TRBJ2-7	TGTGCCAGTAGTCTAGCCCAACAGGCGAGGGCCTACGAGCAGTACTTC	CASSLAQQARAYEQYF
-	TRBV25-1	-	TRBJ1-1	TGTGCCAGCAGTAGGACCATGAACACTGAAGCTTTCTTT	CASSRTMNTEAFF
-	TRBV7-8	-	TRBJ1-1	TGTGCCAGCAGCTTAATGCCAGCAAACACTGAAGCTTTCTTT	CASSLMPANTEAFF
-	TRBV5-1	TRBD2	TRBJ2-5	TGCGCCAGCAGCAATGGACTAGCGGGACGAGAGACCCAGTACTTC	CASSNGLAGRETQYF
once	TRBV5-1	TRBD1	TRBJ2-7	TGCGCCAGCAGCGATGTCGTGACAGGGGCCTACGAGCAGTACTTC	CASSDVVTGAYEQYF
once	TRBV6-4	-	TRBJ1-2	TGTGCCAGCAGTGACCGGACATATGGCTACACCTTC	CASSDRTYGYTF
-	TRBV4-2	-	TRBJ1-5	TGTGCCAGCAGCCAGATAAATCAGCCCCAGCATTTT	CASSQINQPQHF
medium-sized	TRBV9	-	TRBJ2-4	TGTGCCAGCAGCCCTTCGGACGGGCTACATCTAGCCAAAAACATTCAGTACTTC	CASSPSDGLHLAKNIQYF
-	TRBV2	TRBD1	TRBJ2-7	TGTGCCAGCCTAGGACAGGGCTTTAGTTACGAGCAGTACTTC	CASLGQGFSYEQYF
-	TRBV11-2	-	TRBJ2-7	TGTGCCAGCAGCCCCGGGACTCGCGATCGAACCTCCTACGAGCAGTACTTC	CASSPGTRDRTSYEQYF
-	TRBV5-1	-	TRBJ2-3	TGCGCCAGCAGCTTGGAGATACTAGGGGACACAGATACGCAGTATTTT	CASSLEILGDTDTQYF
-	TRBV4-1	TRBD2	TRBJ2-7	TGCGCCAGCAGCCAAGGGACTAGCGAAACCTACGAGCAGTACTTC	CASSQGTSETYEQYF
-	TRBV7-2	-	TRBJ1-4	TGTGCCAGCAGCCTAGTAGCCGAGTATGAAAAACTGTTTTTT	CASSLVAEYEKLFF
-	TRBV18	TRBD2	TRBJ2-1	TGTGCCAGCTCACCTGTAGCGGGGGGGGTTTACAATGAGCAGTTCTTC	CASSPVAGGVYNEQFF
-	TRBV27	TRBD1	TRBJ1-4	TGTGCCAGCAGTTTAATATATCCCGACAGGGAGTCTAATGAAAAACTGTTTTTT	CASSLIYPDRESNEKLFF
-	TRBV19	TRBD1	TRBJ2-1	TGTGCCAGTAGCCCGGGTCACACAGGGGGCGCGGGAAATGAGCAGTTCTTC	CASSPGHTGGAGNEQFF
-	TRBV14	-	TRBJ2-5	TGTGCCAGCAGCCAGAACCAAGAGACCCAGTACTTC	CASSQNQETQYF
-	TRBV18	-	TRBJ2-5	TGTGCCAGCTCACCGTTCGGGGTCCAAGAGACCCAGTACTTC	CASSPFGVQETQYF
-	TRBV5-1	TRBD2	TRBJ2-5	TGCGCCAGCAGCCTAGGGACTAGCGGGGGGGCCGACGAGACCCAGTACTTC	CASSLGTSGGADETQYF
few	TRBV7-8	-	TRBJ1-2	TGTGCCAGCAGCCCAGGGGAGGGTAACTATGGCTACACCTTC	CASSPGEGNYGYTF
-	TRBV19	TRBD1	TRBJ2-3	TGTGCCAGTAGTTATAGGAGGTTCGGGACAGGGGACACAGATACGCAGTATTTT	CASSYRRFGTGDTDTQYF
-	TRBV5-4	-	TRBJ2-2	TGTGCCAGCAGCTTTGGGGGACCCGGGGAGCTGTTTTTT	CASSFGGPGELFF
once	TRBV5-6	-	TRBJ1-1	TGTGCCAGCAGCTTGGGTAGCGGGGATTTATTTGAAGCTTTCTTT	CASSLGSGDLFEAFF
once	TRBV27	-	TRBJ1-2	TGTGCCAGCAGTTTGGAGGGGTTCTATGGCTACACCTTC	CASSLEGFYGYTF
-	TRBV15	TRBD2	TRBJ2-1	TGTGCCACCAGCAGAGATGTTGGACTAGCGCATGAGCAGTTCTTC	CATSRDVGLAHEQFF
once	TRBV6-5	-	TRBJ1-6	TGTGCCAGCAACCCAACCCAGGGGAATAATTCACCCCTCCACTTT	CASNPTQGNNSPLHF
-	TRBV27	-	TRBJ1-4	TGTGCCAGCAGTCCCCGGGCGAGCGGGGACTATAATGAAAAACTGTTTTTT	CASSPRASGDYNEKLFF
-	TRBV20-1	-	TRBJ2-1	TGCAGTGCTAGAAATAATGAGCAGTTCTTC	CSARNNEQFF
few	TRBV7-9	-	TRBJ1-2	TGTGCCAGCAGCTTAGTTGTCGAGGGTTACGGCTACACCTTC	CASSLVVEGYGYTF
once	TRBV2	TRBD2	TRBJ2-5	TGTGCCAGCAGTGACGCGGGAGGGCCGGGAGAGACCCAGTACTTC	CASSDAGGPGETQYF